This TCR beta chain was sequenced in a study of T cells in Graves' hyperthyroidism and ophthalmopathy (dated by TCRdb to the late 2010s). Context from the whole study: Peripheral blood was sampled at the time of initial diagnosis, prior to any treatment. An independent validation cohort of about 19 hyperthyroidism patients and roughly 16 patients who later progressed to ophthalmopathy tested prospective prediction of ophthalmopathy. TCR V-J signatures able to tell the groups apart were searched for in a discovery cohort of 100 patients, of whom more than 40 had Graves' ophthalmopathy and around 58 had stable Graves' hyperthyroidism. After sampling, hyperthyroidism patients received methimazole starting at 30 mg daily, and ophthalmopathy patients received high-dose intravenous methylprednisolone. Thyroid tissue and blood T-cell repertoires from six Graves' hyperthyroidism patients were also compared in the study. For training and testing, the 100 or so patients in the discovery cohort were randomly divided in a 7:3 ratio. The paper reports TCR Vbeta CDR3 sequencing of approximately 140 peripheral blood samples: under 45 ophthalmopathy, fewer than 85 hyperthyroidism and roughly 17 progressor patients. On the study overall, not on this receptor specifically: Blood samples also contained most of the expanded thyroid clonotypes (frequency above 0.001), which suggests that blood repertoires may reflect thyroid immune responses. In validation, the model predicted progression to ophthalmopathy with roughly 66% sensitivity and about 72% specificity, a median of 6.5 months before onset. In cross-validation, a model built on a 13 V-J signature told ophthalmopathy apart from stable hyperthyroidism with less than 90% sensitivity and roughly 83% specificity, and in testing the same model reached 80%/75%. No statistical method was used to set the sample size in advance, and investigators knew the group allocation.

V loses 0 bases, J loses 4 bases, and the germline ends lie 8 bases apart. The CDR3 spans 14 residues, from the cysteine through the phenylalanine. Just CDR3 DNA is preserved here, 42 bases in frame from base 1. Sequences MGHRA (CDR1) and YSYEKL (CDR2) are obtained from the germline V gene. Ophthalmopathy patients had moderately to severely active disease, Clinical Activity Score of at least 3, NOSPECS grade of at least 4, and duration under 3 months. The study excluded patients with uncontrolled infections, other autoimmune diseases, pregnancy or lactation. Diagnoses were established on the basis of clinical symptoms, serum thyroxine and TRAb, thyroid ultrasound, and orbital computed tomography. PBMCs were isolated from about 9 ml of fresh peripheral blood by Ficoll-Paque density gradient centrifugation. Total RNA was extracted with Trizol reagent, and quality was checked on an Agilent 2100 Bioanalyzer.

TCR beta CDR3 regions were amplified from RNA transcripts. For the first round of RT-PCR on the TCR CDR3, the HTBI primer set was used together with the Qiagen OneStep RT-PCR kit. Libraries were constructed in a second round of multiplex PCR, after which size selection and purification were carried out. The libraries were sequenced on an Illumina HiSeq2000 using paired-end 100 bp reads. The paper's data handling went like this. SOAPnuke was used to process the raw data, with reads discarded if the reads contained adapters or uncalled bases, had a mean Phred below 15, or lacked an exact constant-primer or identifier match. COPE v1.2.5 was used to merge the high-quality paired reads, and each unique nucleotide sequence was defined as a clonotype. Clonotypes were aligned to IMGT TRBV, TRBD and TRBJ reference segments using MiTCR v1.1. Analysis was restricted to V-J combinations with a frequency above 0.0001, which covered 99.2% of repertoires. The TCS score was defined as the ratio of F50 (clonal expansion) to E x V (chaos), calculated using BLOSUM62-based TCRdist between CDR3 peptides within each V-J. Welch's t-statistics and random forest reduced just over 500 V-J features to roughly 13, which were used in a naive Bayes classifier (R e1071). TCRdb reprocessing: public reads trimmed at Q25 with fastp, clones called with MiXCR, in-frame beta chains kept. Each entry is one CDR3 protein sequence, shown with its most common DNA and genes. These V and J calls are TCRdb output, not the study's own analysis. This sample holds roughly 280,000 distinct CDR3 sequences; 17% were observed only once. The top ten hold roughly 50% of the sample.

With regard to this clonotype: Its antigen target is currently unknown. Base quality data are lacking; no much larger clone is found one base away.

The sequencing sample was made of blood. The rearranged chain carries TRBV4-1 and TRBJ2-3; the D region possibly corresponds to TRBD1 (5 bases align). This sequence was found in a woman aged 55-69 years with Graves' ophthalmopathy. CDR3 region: CASSQEGRSDTQYF. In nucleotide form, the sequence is TGCGCCAGCAGCCAAGAGGGGCGCTCAGATACGCAGTATTTT.